The rows below give T cell receptor beta chains drawn from one sample of a study of CD8 T cells in ankylosing spondylitis. TCRdb analysed the 5' RACE reads with MiXCR anew, one entry per CDR3 protein. The sample yields 200,000 to 250,000 distinct CDR3 sequences, about 16% seen once. Sequences were obtained from blood, either unsorted or a sorted T cell fraction (not recorded which). These receptors were collected from a male donor with ankylosing spondylitis. Each CDR3 is given with its conserved first and last residue. Fields, in order: J gene, D gene, clone size, V gene, CDR3 DNA, CDR3 protein. The D gene is left open where the match is weak. Rows may omit the clone size; those that give it use once, few, many or a size class.

TRBJ2-7 | - | - | TRBV19 | TGTGCCAGTAGTATATACGGGAGTAGCCACGAGCAGTACTTC | CASSIYGSSHEQYF
TRBJ2-3 | TRBD2 | - | TRBV7-2 | TGTGCCAGCAGCTTATTGACAGCCGGGACTAGCGAAGATACGCAGTATTTT | CASSLLTAGTSEDTQYF
TRBJ2-7 | TRBD1 | - | TRBV5-1 | TGCGCCAGCAGCTCCGGGACAGGGGGCCTCGTCGGTTCCTACGAGCAGTACTTC | CASSSGTGGLVGSYEQYF
TRBJ2-1 | - | few | TRBV27 | TGTGCCAGCAGTTTTTTGTTATCGGGGGATGAGCAGTTCTTC | CASSFLLSGDEQFF
TRBJ1-3 | TRBD1 | - | TRBV11-2 | TGTGCCAGCAGCTCTCCGGGACAGGGGTTAAGATCTGGAAACACCATATATTTT | CASSSPGQGLRSGNTIYF
TRBJ2-5 | - | - | TRBV7-6 | TGTGCCAGCAGCTTGCTACTAGATTCGGAGACCCAGTACTTC | CASSLLLDSETQYF
TRBJ2-2 | - | few | TRBV27 | TGTGCCAGCAGTTTGTCTAGCGAACCCGGGGAGCTGTTTTTT | CASSLSSEPGELFF
TRBJ2-7 | TRBD2 | - | TRBV5-1 | TGCGCCAGCAGCCCTCTGGGACTAGCGGACTCCTACGAGCAGTACTTC | CASSPLGLADSYEQYF
TRBJ2-1 | TRBD2 | - | TRBV7-9 | TGTGCCAGCAGCTTGATCGGGGGAGGGGAGAATGAGCAGTTCTTC | CASSLIGGGENEQFF
TRBJ2-7 | - | - | TRBV7-2 | TGTGCCAGCAGCTCCTGGCAGTCCTACGAGCAGTACTTC | CASSSWQSYEQYF
TRBJ2-7 | TRBD2 | - | TRBV4-1 | TGCGCCAGCAGCCAAGTGGGCGGGGGGTCCTACGAGCAGTACTTC | CASSQVGGGSYEQYF